This TCR beta chain was documented in a study of cytomegalovirus exposure and HLA in healthy donors. This clone was found once. 13 Jbeta primers and 60 Vbeta primers were used for the PCR. Only in-frame clones appear in the TCRdb table, and some are missing; sequencing was by immunoSEQ multiplex PCR. This repertoire shows roughly 120,000 clones, over 8% found once; its top ten account for around 3%. Germline values: CDR1 SGHNT, CDR2 YYREEE (reference sequence). The CDR3 has 15 amino acids. The rearrangement joins TRBV5-4 to TRBJ2-5; 10 nucleotides align to TRBD1. Judging by the DNA end, TRBJ2-7 fits better; the J call may be wrong. The sequence was collected from a man aged 25 to 40 in good health and CMV-seronegative. Sequenced material: PBMCs. CDR3 nucleotide sequence: TGTGCCAGCAGCTTGGGACAGGGGGCTGTCTACGAGCAGTACTTC. Protein product: CASSLGQGAVYEQYF.